The 10 T cell receptor beta chains in this list originate from one sample, sequenced in a study of cytomegalovirus exposure and HLA in healthy donors. 13 Jbeta primers and 60 Vbeta primers were used for the PCR. Clones were sequenced by immunoSEQ multiplex PCR, and TCRdb holds only the in-frame ones, with some missing. The table includes around 100,000 clones, 67% detected once. Sequencing used PBMCs. The source of these receptors is a man younger than 30 in good health and CMV-seropositive.

V usage is TRBV4-1 and J usage is TRBJ1-5, with D unresolved. The CDR3 totals 15 residues. Germline CDR1 reads MGHRA; CDR2 reads YSYEKL. With 1 base removed from V and 7 bases from J, the gap between germline ends came to 14 bases. The CDR3 DNA reads as TGCGCCAGCAGCCAAGGGGCAGGTCTTGGACAGCCCCAGCATTTT. Its protein is CASSQGAGLGQPQHF.

This clone appeared once. This chain joins TRBV7-6 and TRBJ2-1; TRBD2 matches 12 bases. Germline CDR1 is SGHVS and CDR2 is FNYEAQ. The CDR3 has 14 amino acids. After removal of 6 bases from V and 8 bases from J, the junction contained 5 bases not matched to a gene. CDR3: CASRLAGGSDEQFF. Here the CDR3 DNA reads TGTGCCAGCAGACTAGCGGGGGGATCAGATGAGCAGTTCTTC. Full variable domain (outside the CDR3, taken from reference TRBV7-6 and TRBJ2-1): GAGVSQSPRYKVTKRGQDVALRCDPISGHVSLYWYRQALGQGPEFLTYFNYEAQQDKSGLPNDRFSAERPEGSISTLTIQRTEQRDSAMYRCASRLAGGSDEQFFGPGTRLTVL.

The chain uses TRBV28 and TRBJ1-3; D not certain. The CDR3 totals 12 residues. Between the trimmed V and J ends, which lost 7 bases and 2 bases, there was a span of 6 bases. From germline, CDR1 is MDHEN and CDR2 SYDVKM. CDR3 residues: CASTGAGNTIYF. The CDR3 nucleotides read TGTGCCAGCACCGGTGCTGGAAACACCATATATTTT.

The gene calls are TRBV5-6 and TRBJ2-6; 10 nucleotides align to TRBD1. CDR1 and CDR2 from the germline V gene are SGHDT and YYEEEE. This CDR3 region has 18 residues. The V segment lost 2 bases and the J segment 0 bases; nucleotides outside the gene matches: 5. DNA of the CDR3: TGTGCCAGCAGCTTACCGGGACAGGGGTTCTCTGGGGCCAACGTCCTGACTTTC. It is translated as CASSLPGQGFSGANVLTF.

The V gene is TRBV5-1, the J gene TRBJ1-3; the D is unclear. Looked up from germline, CDR1 is SGHRS and CDR2 is YFSETQ. V shed 0 bases and J shed 1 base, with 8 bases lying between them. The CDR3 covers 15 residues. DNA of the CDR3: TGCGCCAGCAGCTTGGCGGCGGCGTCTGGAAACACCATATATTTT. Encoded protein: CASSLAAASGNTIYF.

This chain links TRBV7-6 with TRBJ1-6; D call uncertain. CDR1 and CDR2 from the germline V gene are SGHVS and FNYEAQ. Trimming cost V 2 bases and J 8 bases, with 16 bases left between them. The CDR3 sequence is 16 residues long. CDR3 in amino acids: CASSLYARHSYSPLHF. As DNA, the CDR3 is TGTGCCAGCAGCTTATATGCGCGCCATTCCTATTCACCCCTCCACTTT.

This clone was seen only a few times. The V and J genes are TRBV4-1 and TRBJ1-5; a possible D gene is TRBD1 (5 bases). CDR3 length: 17 residues. Per germline, CDR1 MGHRA and CDR2 YSYEKL. Trimming removed 1 base at V and 6 bases at J, with 19 bases between. CDR3 DNA: TGCGCCAGCAGCCAAGGGGCGGGGGAACCCGTTTTTCAGCCCCAGCATTTT. This sequence encodes CASSQGAGEPVFQPQHF.

The chain carries TRBV2 and TRBJ1-2; 9 bases map to TRBD1. This CDR3 has 14 residues. Germline CDR1 SNHLY, CDR2 FYNNEI. V lost 6 bases and J lost 5; bases outside the gene matches: 7. As DNA, the CDR3 is TGTGCCAGCAGCCTACTCGGACAGGGGTATGGCTACACCTTC. Amino acid sequence: CASSLLGQGYGYTF.

This chain links TRBV6-1 with TRBJ1-6, with 7 bases lining up with TRBD1. J lost 5 bases, V lost 4 bases, and 8 bases had no gene match. Per germline, CDR1 MNHNS and CDR2 SASEGT. This CDR3 contains 16 residues. In DNA, the CDR3 is TGTGCCAGCAGTGTTTCCCCTACAGGGGATAATTCACCCCTCCACTTT. Encoded protein: CASSVSPTGDNSPLHF.

The chain carries TRBV5-1 and TRBJ2-5; D is unclear. Germline loops: CDR1 SGHRS, CDR2 YFSETQ. V was shortened by 3 bases and J by 3 bases, with 12 bases between the two germline ends. CDR3 size: 14 residues. CDR3 in amino acids: CASSYYRKEETQYF. The DNA for the CDR3 is TGCGCCAGCAGCTATTATAGAAAAGAAGAGACCCAGTACTTC.